These T cell receptor beta chains were read from a single sample in a study of cytotoxic CD8 clonotypes in ibrutinib-treated CLL. The data were produced by immunoSEQ multiplex PCR, yet TCRdb's version contains in-frame clones alone and is incomplete. The sample includes 150,000 or so clones, roughly 83% seen only once; the top ten take more than 10%. The sample here was PBMCs, taken after 12 months of ibrutinib treatment. The receptor set was obtained from a human donor with chronic lymphocytic leukemia. Both conserved end residues are part of each CDR3. Each record gives: clone size, D gene, V gene, J gene, CDR3 protein. D genes are given only for firm matches. Not all rows give a size; the values are once, few, many and, for expanded clones, a class.

-	-	TRBV27	TRBJ2-1	CASSLGSWREQFF
-	-	TRBV5-4	TRBJ2-3	CASSLAGSSGDTQYF
-	TRBD1	TRBV18	TRBJ2-5	CASSMRQGAQYF
-	TRBD1	TRBV18	TRBJ1-5	CASSTTGGLGNQPQHF
-	-	TRBV2	TRBJ1-2	CATHRGILNYGYTF
-	-	TRBV11-2	TRBJ2-7	CASSLTGTGSTEQYF
-	-	TRBV9	TRBJ2-1	CASSVTPMSDEQFF
few	TRBD1	TRBV5-6	TRBJ1-2	CASSPGQGFRYTF
once	-	TRBV21-1	TRBJ2-1	CAVSGRAPNEQFF
-	TRBD1	TRBV28	TRBJ2-7	CASRTGQFAYEQYF
-	TRBD2	TRBV7-2	TRBJ2-7	CASSSTSGSYEQYF
-	-	TRBV15	TRBJ1-2	CATSRDVGYGYTF
-	TRBD1	TRBV11-2	TRBJ1-2	CASSLEGTGTAFYGYTF
-	-	TRBV11-3	TRBJ2-7	CASSLEAESGEQYF
-	-	TRBV27	TRBJ2-1	CASSLRPPFSYNEQFF
-	-	TRBV9	TRBJ1-2	CASAGNGYTF
-	-	TRBV27	TRBJ2-2	CASSLNPGDYTGELFF
-	TRBD1	TRBV19	TRBJ1-1	CASSIRTGSTHGGTEAFF
-	-	TRBV11-2	TRBJ2-1	CASSPLRLGVSYNEQFF
-	-	TRBV6-5	TRBJ2-1	CASSYGLARGEQFF
few	-	TRBV11-2	TRBJ1-1	CASSLTGRWNTEAFF
-	-	TRBV4-2	TRBJ2-3	CASSQVGLAEDTQYF
-	TRBD1	TRBV5-1	TRBJ1-2	CASRSGQNYGYTF
once	-	TRBV4-2	TRBJ2-7	CASSQAGYGGTYEQYF
-	-	TRBV4-3	TRBJ2-6	CASSQLVQGPSGANVLTF
-	TRBD2	TRBV11-2	TRBJ2-7	CASSLLAGSQVDEQYF
-	-	TRBV5-1	TRBJ2-3	CASSPGGDTQYF
-	TRBD1	TRBV19	TRBJ2-1	CASRMDRDSYNEQFF
once	-	TRBV5-4	TRBJ1-4	CASSYAGRGEKLFF
-	-	TRBV29-1	TRBJ2-5	CSASLVLETQYF
-	TRBD2	TRBV6-4	TRBJ2-7	CASSEWAGGRYEQYF
-	-	TRBV27	TRBJ2-7	CASSSTLDTGTYEQYF
-	-	TRBV4-3	TRBJ2-7	CASSQDDYSSYEQYF
-	TRBD2	TRBV2	TRBJ2-2	CASSELAGETGELFF
-	-	TRBV5-1	TRBJ2-3	CASSSTGAGEDTQYF
-	-	TRBV7-2	TRBJ1-5	CASSFSQGNNQPQHF
-	TRBD2	TRBV30	TRBJ2-2	CAWRSWTSSPGELFF
-	-	TRBV2	TRBJ1-4	CASSAGVSTNEKLFF
-	-	TRBV10-3	TRBJ2-1	CATKLGDENNEQFF
-	-	TRBV23-1	TRBJ2-5	CASSQGVTLSPRQETQYF
-	-	TRBV20-1	TRBJ2-3	CSAGYGDTQYF
few	-	TRBV6-4	TRBJ2-7	CASTFYRASPLGEQYF
-	-	TRBV19	TRBJ2-3	CASSIRPNTQYF